The 31 T cell receptor beta chains listed next were all sequenced from one sample in a study of blood T cell repertoires in COVID-19. Using immunoSEQ multiplex PCR, the repertoire was profiled, and TCRdb retains in-frame clones only, with some absent. The sample has roughly 100,000 clones; 60% to 85% are singletons. Sequenced material: peripheral blood. These receptors were taken from a woman of 80 years or more with acute or convalescent COVID-19.

This sequence joins TRBV23-1 and TRBJ1-2; the D gene is possibly TRBD1 (6 bases). TRBV23-1 is classed as an ORF, of uncertain function. The CDR3 is 13 residues long. The germline V and J ends were trimmed by 6 bases and 8 bases, with 16 bases remaining between them. Here the CDR3 DNA reads TGCGCCAGCAGGGACAGTCCTTCGGGGGGCTACACCTTC. Amino acids: CASRDSPSGGYTF.

The genes are TRBV5-1 and TRBJ2-3; 7 positions match TRBD2. In germline, CDR1 is SGHRS, CDR2 YFSETQ. V shed 0 bases, J shed 4 bases, and the junction held 14 bases outside the gene matches. The CDR3 spans 18 residues. The CDR3 here is CASSLAFAGRGRADTQYF. CDR3 sequence (DNA): TGCGCCAGCAGCTTGGCCTTTGCTGGGCGGGGGAGGGCAGATACGCAGTATTTT.

V and J are TRBV14 and TRBJ2-1; 9 nucleotides match TRBD2. The CDR3 length is 15 residues. J lost 2 bases, V lost 6 bases, and 5 bases had no gene match. Germline CDR1 reads SGHDN; CDR2 reads FVKESK. This CDR3 reads CASSATSGAYNEQFF. The CDR3 DNA reads as TGTGCCAGCAGTGCGACTAGCGGAGCCTACAATGAGCAGTTCTTC. Complete variable domain (other parts from reference TRBV14 and TRBJ2-1): EAGVTQFPSHSVIEKGQTVTLRCDPISGHDNLYWYRRVMGKEIKFLLHFVKESKQDESGMPNNRFLAERTGGTYSTLKVQPAELEDSGVYFCASSATSGAYNEQFFGPGTRLTVL.

The chain carries TRBV6-6 and TRBJ2-3; no firm D call. The germline V gene has CDR1 MNHNY and CDR2 SVGAGI (reference sequence). V dropped 8 bases and J dropped 0 bases, with 15 bases sitting between them. This CDR3 contains 15 residues. The CDR3 region has the DNA TGTGCCAGCTGGTTTGATTGGCGGAGCACAGATACGCAGTATTTT. It translates to CASWFDWRSTDTQYF.

The chain recombines TRBV6-2 or TRBV6-3 with TRBJ1-2; TRBD1 aligns across 12 bases. This CDR3 is built from 14 residues. Germline assignment: CDR1 MNHEY and CDR2 SVGEGT. Trimming took 6 bases from V and 6 from J; bases not matched to a gene: 5. The CDR3 loop is CASSRGQGANGYTF. CDR3 DNA: TGTGCCAGCAGCCGGGGACAGGGGGCGAATGGCTACACCTTC.

The chain is built from TRBV27 and TRBJ2-7; D is perhaps TRBD2 (6 bases). The ends were cut back, 10 bases at V and 4 bases at J, with 41 bases in the middle. Germline V gene data show CDR1 as MNHEY and CDR2 as SMNVEV (reference sequence). The CDR3 is made up of 21 amino acids. The DNA of the CDR3 is TGTGCCACGGCGGCAGGCCCGTCGGGGCTCGGGGGTGGAACAAGGGTATACGAGCAGTACTTC. Protein: CATAAGPSGLGGGTRVYEQYF.

V gene TRBV5-6 combines with J gene TRBJ2-7; TRBD2 might be the D (7 bases). V lost 0 bases, J lost 3 bases, and 19 bases lay in between. CDR1 and CDR2 from the germline V gene are SGHDT and YYEEEE. The CDR3 totals 17 residues. The CDR3 spells CASSLADMGGPLYEQYF. CDR3 DNA sequence: TGTGCCAGCAGCTTGGCGGATATGGGGGGGCCCCTCTACGAGCAGTACTTC.

This chain connects TRBV18 to TRBJ1-5, with a weak D call TRBD1 (6 bases). The CDR3 sequence is 15 residues long. Germline CDR1 is KGHSH and CDR2 is LQKENI. V was trimmed by 1 base and J by 2 bases, leaving 9 bases between them. The CDR3 here is CASSPQGGGNQPQHF. CDR3 sequence (DNA): TGTGCCAGCTCACCACAGGGGGGGGGCAATCAGCCCCAGCATTTT.

This clone was found once. The V and J genes are TRBV7-2 and TRBJ2-1, with D maybe TRBD1 (7 bases). This CDR3 is built from 14 residues. V was shortened by 3 bases and J by 10 bases, with 16 bases between the two germline ends. The germline gives CDR1 SGHTA, CDR2 FQGNSA. The CDR3 sequence: CASSFSRGAMEQFF. Written as DNA, the CDR3 is TGTGCCAGCAGCTTTAGCAGGGGGGCAATGGAGCAGTTCTTC.

This clone has more than one count but fewer than ten. CDR3 region: CASRPGQGEYEQYF. In nucleotides, the CDR3 is TGTGCCAGCAGACCGGGACAGGGAGAATACGAGCAGTACTTC. This chain links TRBV6-6 with TRBJ2-7; 9 nucleotides match TRBD1. The germline V gene encodes CDR1 MNHNY and CDR2 SVGAGI (reference sequence). V dropped 6 bases and J dropped 4; count of bases not matched to a gene: 7. There are 14 residues in the CDR3.

The J gene is TRBJ2-7, the V gene TRBV7-2; 10 bases line up with TRBD2. Germline V gene sequence: CDR1 SGHTA, CDR2 FQGNSA. This CDR3 is 15 amino acids long. Trimming took 6 bases from V and 2 from J; bases not matched to a gene: 7. The CDR3 region is CASRLSLAGAYEQYF. Here the CDR3 DNA reads TGTGCCAGCAGACTAAGCCTAGCGGGGGCCTACGAGCAGTACTTC.

The chain carries TRBV7-3 and TRBJ1-4; 8 bases line up with TRBD1. V lost 2 bases and J lost 8; bases outside the gene matches: 16. CDR3 length: 18 amino acids. Germline V gene lookup returns CDR1 SGHTA and CDR2 FQGTGA. The CDR3 sequence is CASSLVALLPGQEEKLFF. The CDR3 coding sequence is TGTGCCAGCAGCTTAGTGGCCCTTCTTCCGGGACAGGAGGAAAAACTGTTTTTT.

This clone ranks as medium-sized. The V call is TRBV9, the J call TRBJ2-2; unclear D gene. Germline CDR1 SGDLS, CDR2 YYNGEE. Trimming took 3 bases from V and 3 from J, leaving 9 bases between them. The CDR3 is 14 residues long. CDR3 in DNA: TGTGCCAGCAGCGACCGGAGTTACACCGGGGAGCTGTTTTTT. It is translated as CASSDRSYTGELFF.

As for this clone: One junction end disagrees with the germline gene, perhaps due to a read error. Other DNA sequences in this specimen translate into the identical CDR3. The chain employs TRBV19 and TRBJ1-1; the D gene is possibly TRBD1 (5 bases). The CDR3 sequence is 14 residues long. CDR1 LNHDA and CDR2 SQIVND come from the germline V gene (reference sequence). The CDR3 is CASSTTGRGTEAFF. CDR3 nucleotides: TGTGCCAGTAGTACAACAGGTAGGGGTACTGAAGCTTTTTTT.

This clone was detected a few times. This sequence joins TRBV19 and TRBJ1-3; D ambiguous. The CDR3 spans 15 residues. V dropped 0 bases and J dropped 0 bases, with 6 bases sitting between them. Germline V CDR1 and CDR2: LNHDA, SQIVND (reference sequence). The CDR3 loop is CASSIDWSSGNTIYF. DNA of the CDR3: TGTGCCAGTAGTATAGACTGGAGCTCTGGAAACACCATATATTTT.

This clone appeared a few times. The chain recombines TRBV5-1 with TRBJ2-7; 10 nucleotides agree with TRBD1. The junction had 7 bases not matched to a gene; V was cut back by 3 bases and J by 4 bases. This CDR3 has 15 residues. Germline CDR1 SGHRS, CDR2 YFSETQ. The CDR3 DNA is TGCGCCAGCAGCTCAGCGGGACAGGGGTTGTACGAGCAGTACTTC. Residues: CASSSAGQGLYEQYF.

The chain joins TRBV25-1 to TRBJ1-1; D is perhaps TRBD1 (5 bases). The CDR3 length is 14 residues. The V gene's germline CDR1 is MGHDK and CDR2 SYGVNS. V dropped 1 base and J dropped 5 bases, with 11 bases sitting between them. CDR3 loop: CASSESGQLTEAFF. The CDR3 bases are TGTGCCAGCAGTGAATCAGGGCAGTTAACTGAAGCTTTCTTT.

A single count supports this clone. The chain couples TRBV2 to TRBJ1-4; the D gene is possibly TRBD1 (5 bases). Germline loops: CDR1 SNHLY, CDR2 FYNNEI. The V end lost 2 bases, the J end lost 2 bases, and 12 bases lay between the germline ends. This CDR3 has 16 residues. The CDR3 DNA follows: TGTGCCAGCAGTGAATCAGGGATAGACACTAATGAAAAACTGTTTTTT. This encodes CASSESGIDTNEKLFF.

The J gene is TRBJ2-1, the V gene TRBV30; D may be TRBD1 (6 bases). The length of the CDR3 is 12 residues. The V end was cut by 3 bases, the J end by 12 bases, with 15 bases between. The germline gives CDR1 GTSNPN, CDR2 SVGIG (reference sequence). CDR3 residues: CAWSQRGTSQFF. DNA of the CDR3: TGTGCCTGGAGCCAAAGGGGGACATCGCAGTTCTTC.

This clone came up a few times. The rearrangement uses TRBV27 and TRBJ1-5; 8 bases fit TRBD1. Germline trimming cut 5 bases from V and 0 bases from J; bases unmatched to any gene: 9. Germline V gene data show CDR1 as MNHEY and CDR2 as SMNVEV (reference sequence). This CDR3 is 17 amino acids long. The CDR3 reads CASSPQGAPYSNQPQHF. Here the CDR3 DNA reads TGTGCCAGCAGTCCCCAGGGGGCCCCTTATAGCAATCAGCCCCAGCATTTT.

V and J are TRBV28 and TRBJ1-4; tentative D call: TRBD1 (5 bases). The CDR3 is 17 residues long. Per the germline V gene, CDR1 is MDHEN and CDR2 is SYDVKM. V lost 3 bases, J lost 2 bases, and 16 bases lay in between. The CDR3 DNA follows: TGTGCCAGCAGTTTTGGCGGGACGGGGTGGACTAATGAAAAACTGTTTTTT. It codes for CASSFGGTGWTNEKLFF.

The V and J genes are TRBV2 and TRBJ2-3, with a weak D call TRBD1 (8 bases). The germline V and J ends were trimmed by 6 bases and 6 bases, with 16 bases remaining between them. The CDR3 length is 14 residues. CDR1 is SNHLY, CDR2 FYNNEI, per germline. The CDR3: CASRNTGGADTQYF. In nucleotides, the CDR3 is TGTGCCAGCAGGAACACAGGGGGGGCGGATACGCAGTATTTT.

This clone was seen only a few times. J is TRBJ2-5 and V is TRBV11-3, with 13 bases that match TRBD2. The CDR3 has 17 amino acids. The germline V gene has CDR1 SGHNT and CDR2 YENEEA. With 5 bases clipped from V and 0 bases from J, the junction kept 6 bases outside the gene matches. The CDR3 sequence is CASSLGTSGVYQETQYF. The CDR3 DNA is TGTGCCAGCAGCCTCGGGACTAGCGGGGTGTACCAAGAGACCCAGTACTTC.

J is TRBJ2-1 and V is TRBV4-1; TRBD2 aligns across 13 bases. J lost 8 bases, V lost 0 bases, and 10 bases had no gene match. Germline CDR1 and CDR2: MGHRA and YSYEKL. The CDR3 is 18 residues long. In DNA, the CDR3 is TGCGCCAGCAGCCAAGAAATCTTAGGGACTAGCGGGATTCATGAGCAGTTCTTC. It translates to CASSQEILGTSGIHEQFF.

This clone was recorded only once. The chain couples TRBV7-2 to TRBJ1-6, with 7 bases lining up with TRBD1. The trim removed 3 bases at V and 7 bases at J, leaving 9 bases unmatched. The CDR3 covers 16 residues. Germline CDR1 and CDR2: SGHTA and FQGNSA. CDR3 sequence reads: CASSLMTGSPNSPLHF. The CDR3 DNA is TGTGCCAGCAGCTTGATGACAGGGAGTCCAAATTCACCCCTCCACTTT.

The chain has TRBV19 and TRBJ1-5, with TRBD1 matching over 9 bases. V lost 4 bases and J lost 0; bases outside the gene matches: 4. CDR3 length: 16 residues. Germline V gene sequence: CDR1 LNHDA, CDR2 SQIVND (reference sequence). The CDR3 here is CASSRDRAYSNQPQHF. The DNA of the CDR3 is TGTGCCAGTAGTAGGGACAGGGCTTATAGCAATCAGCCCCAGCATTTT. The full variable domain, rest sourced from reference TRBV19 and TRBJ1-5, is DGGITQSPKYLFRKEGQNVTLSCEQNLNHDAMYWYRQDPGQGLRLIYYSQIVNDFQKGDIAEGYSVSREKKESFPLTVTSAQKNPTAFYLCASSRDRAYSNQPQHFGDGTRLSIL.

The table lists this clone with a count of one. This chain joins TRBV5-1 and TRBJ1-6; the D is unclear. Germline V gene data show CDR1 as SGHRS and CDR2 as YFSETQ. V was trimmed by 2 bases and J by 7 bases, leaving 16 bases between them. There are 16 residues in the CDR3. As DNA, the CDR3 is TGCGCCAGCAGCTTAATGGGAGCGGGAAGGAATTCACCCCTCCACTTT. This gives the protein CASSLMGAGRNSPLHF.

J is TRBJ1-2 and V is TRBV7-6; the D is unclear. The CDR3 has 13 amino acids. Deletions cut 3 bases from V and 8 bases from J, with 13 bases between. From germline, CDR1 is SGHVS and CDR2 FNYEAQ. CDR3 sequence: CASSFNPRWGYTF. DNA for the CDR3: TGTGCCAGCAGCTTCAACCCGAGATGGGGCTACACCTTC.

The chain has TRBV12-5 and TRBJ2-5; D might be TRBD1 (6 bases). V lost 2 bases and J lost 5, with 12 bases in between. This CDR3 region has 14 residues. Germline CDR1 is LGHNT and CDR2 is FRNRAP. The CDR3 DNA reads as TGTGCTAGTGGTTTGAGTCCAGGGGAGGAGACCCAGTACTTC. It specifies CASGLSPGEETQYF.

This clone was detected only a few times. The V and J genes are TRBV27 and TRBJ2-1; TRBD1 aligns across 9 bases. The junction had 6 bases not matched to a gene; V was cut back by 3 bases and J by 9 bases. Germline CDR1 MNHEY, CDR2 SMNVEV (reference sequence). This CDR3 has 14 amino acids. The CDR3 reads CASSFADRGAEQFF. The CDR3 DNA follows: TGTGCCAGCAGTTTCGCGGACAGGGGCGCTGAGCAGTTCTTC.

The rearrangement joins TRBV28 to TRBJ1-4; the D gene is possibly TRBD1 (5 bases). There are 14 residues in the CDR3. Trimming shortened V by 5 bases and J by 7 bases, and 14 bases separated the two germline ends. CDR1 and CDR2 (germline): MDHEN, SYDVKM. The CDR3 DNA reads as TGTGCCAGCAGTCCCGCGGGGCAGCTTGAAAAACTGTTTTTT. This codes for CASSPAGQLEKLFF.